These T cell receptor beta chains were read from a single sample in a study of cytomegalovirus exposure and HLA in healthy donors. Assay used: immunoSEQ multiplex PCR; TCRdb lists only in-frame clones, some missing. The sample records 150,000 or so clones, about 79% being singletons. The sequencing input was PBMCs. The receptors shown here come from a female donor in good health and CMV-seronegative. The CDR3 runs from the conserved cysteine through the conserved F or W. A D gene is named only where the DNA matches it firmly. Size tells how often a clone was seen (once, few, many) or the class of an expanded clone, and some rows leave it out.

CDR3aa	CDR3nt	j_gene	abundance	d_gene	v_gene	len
CAWVGQAYHEQYF	TGTGCCTGGGTGGGACAGGCCTACCACGAGCAGTACTTC	TRBJ2-7	-	TRBD1	TRBV30	13
CASSGTGVYNEQFF	TGTGCCAGCAGCGGGACAGGGGTTTACAATGAGCAGTTCTTC	TRBJ2-1	-	TRBD1	TRBV9	14
CASSHHTGSSYEQYF	TGCGCCAGCAGCCACCATACAGGGTCCTCCTACGAGCAGTACTTC	TRBJ2-7	-	-	TRBV4-1	15
CASSLVRGIGGANVLTF	TGTGCCAGCAGCTTAGTCCGGGGAATAGGTGGGGCCAACGTCCTGACTTTC	TRBJ2-6	-	-	TRBV11-2	17
CASSRGTLINTGELFF	TGCGCCAGCAGCCGAGGGACTCTAATTAACACCGGGGAGCTGTTTTTT	TRBJ2-2	-	-	TRBV5-1	16
CASSFGTGAYNEQFF	TGTGCCAGCAGCTTTGGGACTGGCGCCTACAATGAGCAGTTCTTC	TRBJ2-1	-	-	TRBV7-9	15
CASSLDRAYGYTF	TGTGCCAGCAGCTTGGACAGGGCCTATGGCTACACCTTC	TRBJ1-2	-	-	TRBV5-6	13
CASKPYSGATYNEQFF	TGTGCCAGCAAACCATATAGCGGGGCTACCTACAATGAGCAGTTCTTC	TRBJ2-1	-	TRBD2	TRBV27	16
CASSGGGRTDTQYF	TGTGCCAGCAGTGGTGGCGGCCGCACAGATACGCAGTATTTT	TRBJ2-3	-	-	TRBV2	14
CASSHRQGLTNYGYTF	TGCGCCAGCAGCCATAGACAGGGCTTAACTAACTATGGCTACACCTTC	TRBJ1-2	few	TRBD1	TRBV4-1	16
CASSSGTGTYEQYF	TGCGCCAGCAGCTCCGGGACAGGGACCTACGAGCAGTACTTC	TRBJ2-7	few	TRBD1	TRBV5-1	14